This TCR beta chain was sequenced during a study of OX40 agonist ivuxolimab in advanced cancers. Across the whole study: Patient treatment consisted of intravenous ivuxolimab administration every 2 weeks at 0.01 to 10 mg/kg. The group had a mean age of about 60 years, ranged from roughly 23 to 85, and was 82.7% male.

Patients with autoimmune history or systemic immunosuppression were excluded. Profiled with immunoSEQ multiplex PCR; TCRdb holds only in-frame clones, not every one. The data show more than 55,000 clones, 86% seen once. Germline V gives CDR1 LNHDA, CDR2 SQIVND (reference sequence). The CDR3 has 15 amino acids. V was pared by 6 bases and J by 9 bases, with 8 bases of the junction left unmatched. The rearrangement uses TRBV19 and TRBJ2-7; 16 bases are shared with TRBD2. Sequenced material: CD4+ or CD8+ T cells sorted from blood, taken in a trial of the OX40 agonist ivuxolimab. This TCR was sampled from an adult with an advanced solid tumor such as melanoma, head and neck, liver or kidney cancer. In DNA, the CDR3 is TGTGCCAGTAGGGGGACCGGGACTAGCGGGAGGGTGCAGTACTTC. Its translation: CASRGTGTSGRVQYF.